Sequencing of this T cell receptor (beta chain) was carried out in a study of cytomegalovirus exposure and HLA in healthy donors. On the study more broadly: In an earlier analysis, approximately 120 million unique TCR beta sequences were found from approximately 190 million T cells.

Study findings and constraints: Common viral pathogens (according to a later analysis) appeared linked to several of the most significant clusters. One later analysis reportedly identified an Asian-associated ancestry cluster that showed fewer N-insertions than the approximately 600-donor mean.

CDR3 length equals 15 residues. From germline, CDR1 is SGHTA and CDR2 FQGTGA. Germline trimming cut 1 base from V and 1 base from J; bases unmatched to any gene: 1. With 60 Vbeta and 13 Jbeta primers, the PCR was carried out. The repertoire was sequenced with immunoSEQ multiplex PCR; TCRdb's copy has only in-frame clones and lacks some. The sample shows about 180,000 clones, about 79% of them seen only once. Donors likely had unrecorded immune exposures despite being nominally healthy when sampled. Comment on this clone: Its specificity is not known.

J is TRBJ2-3 and V is TRBV7-3; TRBD2 aligns across 8 bases. This clonotype was obtained from a girl aged 2 to 9 in good health and CMV-seropositive. Sequencing was carried out using PBMCs. The CDR3: CASSLMGLGTDTQYF. CDR3 DNA: TGTGCCAGCAGCTTAATGGGACTAGGCACAGATACGCAGTATTTT.